The table lists the clone carrying this T cell receptor beta chain with many counts. What it binds is unknown. The data were taken from a study of T cells in Graves' hyperthyroidism and ophthalmopathy. Subjects aged 18 to 65 presented with newly diagnosed hyperthyroidism of less than 2 months' duration. RNA transcripts were the template for amplifying TCR beta CDR3 regions. When the TCR CDR3 underwent first-round RT-PCR, the HTBI primer set was used. TCRdb called the multiplex PCR reads again in MiXCR, with one record for every CDR3 protein. The table lists about 420,000 distinct CDR3 sequences, around a sixth of them singletons. J was trimmed by 7 bases and V by 1 base; bases with no gene match: 16. This CDR3 has 18 amino acids. Germline V gene data show CDR1 as DFQATT and CDR2 as SNEGSKA (reference sequence). Notes on the study in general: Expanded thyroid clonotypes (above 0.001) were mostly also found in blood.

The sample taken for sequencing was blood. The rearrangement joins TRBV20-1 to TRBJ2-1, with 10 positions matching TRBD2. The TCR was taken from a woman between 18 and 30 years old with Graves' hyperthyroidism. The CDR3 DNA reads TGCAGTGCTAGAGCTCGATGGACTAGCGGAGGGAGGGGTAATGAGCAGTTCTTC. Its translation is CSARARWTSGGRGNEQFF.